Each of the 4 T cell receptor beta chains below was sequenced from the same sample in a study of shared clonotypes between healthy human individuals. This table comes from immunoSEQ multiplex PCR, and its TCRdb copy is limited to in-frame clones, with some not included. The data hold roughly 590,000 clones, with 95% to 96% observed a single time. CD45RO negativity and positive selection for CCR7 defined naive CD8 cells, a population that excluded terminally differentiated effector memory CD45RA+ cells. Sample: naive CD8+ T cells sorted from blood. The origin of the receptors is a woman aged 25 to 39 in good health.

This chain joins TRBV9 and TRBJ2-1, with 9 bases matching TRBD2. This CDR3 has 15 amino acids. CDR1 is SGDLS, CDR2 YYNGEE, per germline. The J segment lost 9 bases and the V segment lost 3 bases, leaving 10 bases of the junction unmatched. CDR3 coding DNA: TGTGCCAGCAGCGGCATAGCGGGAGAGTCAATTGAGCAGTTCTTC. This sequence encodes CASSGIAGESIEQFF.

This CDR3 reads CASSLGASSSYEQYF. Written as DNA, the CDR3 is TGTGCCAGCAGCTTGGGGGCGTCAAGCTCCTACGAGCAGTACTTC. The J gene is TRBJ2-7, the V gene TRBV5-6; D is ambiguous. CDR1 is SGHDT and CDR2 is YYEEEE in the germline V gene. Trimming cost V 0 bases and J 0 bases, with 10 bases left between them. The CDR3 sequence is 15 residues long.

This rearrangement joins TRBV4-1 to TRBJ1-2; D ambiguous. Trimming pared 5 bases from V and 8 bases from J, leaving 24 bases between. This CDR3 has 16 amino acids. Germline CDR1 and CDR2: MGHRA and YSYEKL. DNA of the CDR3: TGCGCCAGCAGCGCACACACTAGAATATGGAACCTGGGCTACACCTTC. Amino acid sequence: CASSAHTRIWNLGYTF.

This sequence joins TRBV6-5 and TRBJ2-7; either TRBD1 or TRBD2 may supply D (5 bases each). Trimming pared 2 bases from V and 5 bases from J, leaving 13 bases between. The CDR3 is 14 residues long. CDR1 is MNHEY and CDR2 is SVGAGI in the germline V gene. CDR3 in DNA: TGTGCCAGCAGTTACGGGGCAGGGACCCACGAGCAGTACTTC. Its translation: CASSYGAGTHEQYF.